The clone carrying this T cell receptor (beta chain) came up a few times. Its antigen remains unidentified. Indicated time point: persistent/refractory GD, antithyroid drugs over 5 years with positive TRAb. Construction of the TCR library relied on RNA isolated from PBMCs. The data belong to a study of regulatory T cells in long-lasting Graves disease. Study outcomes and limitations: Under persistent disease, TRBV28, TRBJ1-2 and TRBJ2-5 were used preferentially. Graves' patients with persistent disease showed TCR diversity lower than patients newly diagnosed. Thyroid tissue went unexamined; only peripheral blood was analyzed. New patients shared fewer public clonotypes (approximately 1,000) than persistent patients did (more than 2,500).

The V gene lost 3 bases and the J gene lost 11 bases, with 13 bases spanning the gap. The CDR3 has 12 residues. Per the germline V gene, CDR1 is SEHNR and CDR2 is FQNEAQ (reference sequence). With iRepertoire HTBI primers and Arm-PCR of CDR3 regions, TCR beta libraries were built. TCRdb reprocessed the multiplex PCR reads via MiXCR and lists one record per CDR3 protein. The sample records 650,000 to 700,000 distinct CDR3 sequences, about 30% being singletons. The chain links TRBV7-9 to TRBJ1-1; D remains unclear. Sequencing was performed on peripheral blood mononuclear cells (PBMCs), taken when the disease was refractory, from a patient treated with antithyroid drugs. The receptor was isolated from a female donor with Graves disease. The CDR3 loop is CASSLNPRGAFF. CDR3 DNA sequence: TGTGCCAGCAGCTTGAACCCCCGCGGGGCTTTCTTT.